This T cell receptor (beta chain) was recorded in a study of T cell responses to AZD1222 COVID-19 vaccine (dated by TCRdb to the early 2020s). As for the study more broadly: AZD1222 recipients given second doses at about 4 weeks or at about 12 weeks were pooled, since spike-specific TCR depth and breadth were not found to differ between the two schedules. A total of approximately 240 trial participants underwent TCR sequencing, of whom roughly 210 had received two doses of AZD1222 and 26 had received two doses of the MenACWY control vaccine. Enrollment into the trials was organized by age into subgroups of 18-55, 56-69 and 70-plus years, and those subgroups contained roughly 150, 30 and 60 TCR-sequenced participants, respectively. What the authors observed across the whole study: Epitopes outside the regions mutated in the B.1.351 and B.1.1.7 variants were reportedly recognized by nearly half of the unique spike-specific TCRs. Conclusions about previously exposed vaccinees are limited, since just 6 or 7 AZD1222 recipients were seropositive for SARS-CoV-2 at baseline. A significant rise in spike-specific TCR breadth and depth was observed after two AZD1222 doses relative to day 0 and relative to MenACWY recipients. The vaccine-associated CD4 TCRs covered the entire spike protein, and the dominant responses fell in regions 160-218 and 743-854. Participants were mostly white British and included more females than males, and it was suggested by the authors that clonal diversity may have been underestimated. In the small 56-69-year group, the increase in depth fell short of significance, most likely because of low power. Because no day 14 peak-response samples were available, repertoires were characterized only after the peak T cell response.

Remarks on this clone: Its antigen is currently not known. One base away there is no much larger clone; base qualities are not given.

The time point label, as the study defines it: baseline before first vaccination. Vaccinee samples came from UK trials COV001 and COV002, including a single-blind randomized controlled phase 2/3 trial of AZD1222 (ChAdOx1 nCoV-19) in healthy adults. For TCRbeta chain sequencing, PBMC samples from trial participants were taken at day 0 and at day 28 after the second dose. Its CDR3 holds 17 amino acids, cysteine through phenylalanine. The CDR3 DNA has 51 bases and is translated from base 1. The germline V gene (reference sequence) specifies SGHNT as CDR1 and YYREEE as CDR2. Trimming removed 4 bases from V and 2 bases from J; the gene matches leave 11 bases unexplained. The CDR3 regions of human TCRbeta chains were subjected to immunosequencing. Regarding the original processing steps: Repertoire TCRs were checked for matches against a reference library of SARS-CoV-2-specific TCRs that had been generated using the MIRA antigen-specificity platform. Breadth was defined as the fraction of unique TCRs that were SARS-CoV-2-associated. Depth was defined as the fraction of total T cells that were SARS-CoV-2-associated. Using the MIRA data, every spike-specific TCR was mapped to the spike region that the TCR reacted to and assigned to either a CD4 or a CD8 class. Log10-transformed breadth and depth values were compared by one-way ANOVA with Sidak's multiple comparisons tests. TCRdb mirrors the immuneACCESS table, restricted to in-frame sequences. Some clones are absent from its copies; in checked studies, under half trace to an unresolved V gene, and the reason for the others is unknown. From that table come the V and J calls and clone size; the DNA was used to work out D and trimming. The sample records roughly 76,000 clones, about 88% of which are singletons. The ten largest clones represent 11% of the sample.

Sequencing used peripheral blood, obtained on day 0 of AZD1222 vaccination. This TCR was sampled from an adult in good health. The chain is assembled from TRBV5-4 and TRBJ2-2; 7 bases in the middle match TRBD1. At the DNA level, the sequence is TGTGCCAGCAGCCCCGGACCGGACAGGTCCAACACCGGGGAGCTGTTTTTT. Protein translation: CASSPGPDRSNTGELFF.